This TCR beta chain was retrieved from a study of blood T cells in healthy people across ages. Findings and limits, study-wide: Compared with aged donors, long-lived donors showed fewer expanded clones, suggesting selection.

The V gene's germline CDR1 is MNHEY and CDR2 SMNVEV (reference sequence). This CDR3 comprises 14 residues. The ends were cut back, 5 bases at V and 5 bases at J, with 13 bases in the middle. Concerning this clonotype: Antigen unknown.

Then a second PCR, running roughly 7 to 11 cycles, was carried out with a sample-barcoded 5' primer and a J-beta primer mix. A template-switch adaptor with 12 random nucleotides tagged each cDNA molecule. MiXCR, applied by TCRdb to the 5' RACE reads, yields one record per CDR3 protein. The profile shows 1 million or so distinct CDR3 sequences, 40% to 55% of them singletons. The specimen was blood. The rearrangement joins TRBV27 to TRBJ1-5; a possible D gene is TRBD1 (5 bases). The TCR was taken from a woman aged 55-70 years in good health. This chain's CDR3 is CASSGGRAHQPQHF. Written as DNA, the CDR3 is TGTGCCAGCAGTGGGGGGAGGGCGCATCAGCCCCAGCATTTT.